The T cell receptor beta chain under discussion was sequenced for a study of precursors of human CD4 cytotoxic T cells listed by TCRdb under 2018. About the study as a whole: In total, over 12 donors contributed CD4+ memory subsets to the bulk TCR-seq analysis. Sequences for both the TCRalpha and TCRbeta chains came out of the TCR-seq analysis of 14 to 15 donors (table S7). Broader findings and caveats from the paper: A bigger share of IL-7Rhigh TEMRA clonotypes consisted of expanded effector clonotypes than was the case for TEM or TCM clonotypes. Compared with TCM and TEM subsets, the IL-7Rhigh and IL-7R- TEMRA subsets had more restricted TCR repertoires, with lower diversity and more expanded clonotypes. The limitation that the direction of differentiation between precursor and effector cells cannot be definitively established by a human observational design was noted by the authors. Only about 95% of the 14 donors were included in some of the bulk TCR-seq comparisons, which suggests that not every subset was available for every donor.

With regard to this clonotype: Its antigen is currently not known. No much larger clone exists at a distance of one base, and base qualities are not known.

The germline V gene (reference sequence) supplies CDR1 SEHNR and CDR2 FQNEAQ. V is shortened by 5 bases, J by 4 bases, and the region joining them spans 21 bases. Taken from cysteine to phenylalanine, the CDR3 has 17 residues. Only the CDR3 DNA is retained, 51 bases long and in frame from the first base. Sequencing instrument: Illumina MiSeq. In the original analysis: To quantify repertoire diversity, the Shannon-Wiener index was calculated using VDJtools. TCRbeta clonotypes with a clonotype frequency of at least 3 were defined as expanded. TCRdb reanalyzed the raw reads on its own, using fastp at Q25 for trimming and MiXCR for clone calling, and kept in-frame beta chains. Merged by CDR3 protein, the rows form single entries marked with the most common genes and DNA. TCRdb, rather than the study authors, made the V and J calls. A total of 600 to 700 distinct CDR3 sequences appear in this sample, roughly a sixth of them only once. The top ten constitute around 10% of the sample.

To test whether a precursor-effector relationship exists among CD4 cytotoxic T cells, bulk UMI-based TCR sequencing was run on four sorted CD4+ memory subsets: TCM, TEM, IL-7Rhigh TEMRA, and IL-7R- TEMRA. The cells came from peripheral blood mononuclear cells that had been isolated from human blood. The sample taken for sequencing was memory CD4+ T cells from blood (PBMCs). This sequence originates from a human donor in good health. The rearrangement combines TRBV7-9 with TRBJ2-1; tentative D gene TRBD2, with 6 bases matching. The CDR3 corresponds to CASSPLGTLSHYNEQFF. The DNA is as follows: TGTGCCAGCAGCCCACTGGGGACTTTAAGTCATTACAATGAGCAGTTCTTC.